The rows below give T cell receptor beta chains drawn from one sample of a study of blood T cell repertoires in COVID-19. Produced via immunoSEQ multiplex PCR; TCRdb's table is partial and in-frame only. The sample includes approximately 69,000 clones, roughly 79% of them seen just once. The sequenced material came from peripheral blood. The receptors originated from a woman in her seventies with acute or convalescent COVID-19. Both conserved end residues are part of each CDR3. The order of the fields is CDR3 DNA, CDR3 protein, D gene, J gene, V gene, clone size. The D gene is left open where the match is weak. A clone size is listed for some rows: how often the clone was seen (once, few, many), or a class if it is expanded.

CDR3nt: TGTGCCAGCAGCGGACAGGGCGCAGATACGCAGTATTTT; CDR3aa: CASSGQGADTQYF; d_gene: TRBD1; j_gene: TRBJ2-3; v_gene: TRBV6-6; abundance: .
CDR3nt: TGTGCCAGCAGGCGAGGGGACAGGACCTACAATGAGCAGTTCTTC; CDR3aa: CASRRGDRTYNEQFF; d_gene: TRBD1; j_gene: TRBJ2-1; v_gene: TRBV6-5; abundance: few
CDR3nt: TGTGCTTCCCGCGGGACAGGGGTACGCTACGAGCAGTACTTC; CDR3aa: CASRGTGVRYEQYF; d_gene: TRBD1; j_gene: TRBJ2-7; v_gene: TRBV28; abundance: .
CDR3nt: TGTGCCAGCAGCTTGCGGTTAAACACTGAAGCTTTCTTT; CDR3aa: CASSLRLNTEAFF; d_gene: .; j_gene: TRBJ1-1; v_gene: TRBV5-6; abundance: once
CDR3nt: TGTGCCAGCAGCTCAATTCAACAGGGCAATGAGCAGTTCTTC; CDR3aa: CASSSIQQGNEQFF; d_gene: .; j_gene: TRBJ2-1; v_gene: TRBV7-8; abundance: .
CDR3nt: TGTGCCAGCAGTTTATACGGGACAGACTACGAGCAGTACTTC; CDR3aa: CASSLYGTDYEQYF; d_gene: TRBD1; j_gene: TRBJ2-7; v_gene: TRBV27; abundance: few
CDR3nt: TGTGCCAGCAGTATCTTCGGGACAGCGAACACTGAAGCTTTCTTT; CDR3aa: CASSIFGTANTEAFF; d_gene: TRBD1; j_gene: TRBJ1-1; v_gene: TRBV6-5; abundance: .
CDR3nt: TGTGCCTGGAGTGCGGGACAGGGGAATTCACCCCTCCACTTT; CDR3aa: CAWSAGQGNSPLHF; d_gene: TRBD1; j_gene: TRBJ1-6; v_gene: TRBV30; abundance: .
CDR3nt: TGTGCCAGTTCGACTAGCGGGAGAGGCAATGAGCAGTTCTTC; CDR3aa: CASSTSGRGNEQFF; d_gene: TRBD2; j_gene: TRBJ2-1; v_gene: TRBV19; abundance: .
CDR3nt: TGTGCCAGCTCCAGGGACAGACTGAACACTGAAGCTTTCTTT; CDR3aa: CASSRDRLNTEAFF; d_gene: TRBD1; j_gene: TRBJ1-1; v_gene: TRBV18; abundance: few
CDR3nt: TGTGCCACGGGAATGGCCACCTCTGGGGAAAAACTGTTTTTT; CDR3aa: CATGMATSGEKLFF; d_gene: .; j_gene: TRBJ1-4; v_gene: TRBV10-3; abundance: .
CDR3nt: TGTGCCAGCAGTTCCCCCGTCGGAGGGCGATACAATGAGCAGTTCTTC; CDR3aa: CASSSPVGGRYNEQFF; d_gene: .; j_gene: TRBJ2-1; v_gene: TRBV28; abundance: .
CDR3nt: TGTGCCAGCAGCGTCACGTCCGGGACTAGCATCTGGGCAGATACGCAGTATTTT; CDR3aa: CASSVTSGTSIWADTQYF; d_gene: TRBD2; j_gene: TRBJ2-3; v_gene: TRBV9; abundance: .
CDR3nt: TGTGCCAGCAGCTTAGAGCCCGGGGGGGGATTCTATGGCTACACCTTC; CDR3aa: CASSLEPGGGFYGYTF; d_gene: .; j_gene: TRBJ1-2; v_gene: TRBV7-8; abundance: .
CDR3nt: TGTGCCAGCACCTCTAGTGGGGCGACAGGGGTTTATGGCTACACCTTC; CDR3aa: CASTSSGATGVYGYTF; d_gene: TRBD1; j_gene: TRBJ1-2; v_gene: TRBV7-8; abundance: .
CDR3nt: TGTGCCAGCAGTTCCTGGACAAGCCGCAATGAGCAGTTCTTC; CDR3aa: CASSSWTSRNEQFF; d_gene: .; j_gene: TRBJ2-1; v_gene: TRBV28; abundance: few
CDR3nt: TGTGCCAGCTGGGGGGAGACGGGGGGTGGACAGCCCCAGCATTTT; CDR3aa: CASWGETGGGQPQHF; d_gene: .; j_gene: TRBJ1-5; v_gene: TRBV6-6; abundance: .
CDR3nt: TGTGCCAGCAGTCGGTTGACAGGGGGAAACACCGGGGAGCTGTTTTTT; CDR3aa: CASSRLTGGNTGELFF; d_gene: TRBD1; j_gene: TRBJ2-2; v_gene: TRBV6-2/TRBV6-3; abundance: .
CDR3nt: TGCAGTGCTAGTTCTCAACAGCACACCTTTGGCTACACCTTC; CDR3aa: CSASSQQHTFGYTF; d_gene: .; j_gene: TRBJ1-2; v_gene: TRBV20-1; abundance: .
CDR3nt: TGCGCCAGCAGCTTGGCCGCGGGCTCTGGAAACACCATATATTTT; CDR3aa: CASSLAAGSGNTIYF; d_gene: .; j_gene: TRBJ1-3; v_gene: TRBV5-1; abundance: .
CDR3nt: TGCAGTGCTCGTGACAGGGGTTATAATTCACCCCTCCACTTT; CDR3aa: CSARDRGYNSPLHF; d_gene: TRBD1; j_gene: TRBJ1-6; v_gene: TRBV20-1; abundance: .
CDR3nt: TGTGCCAGCAGCCAAGATCCTATCGTGGGCGACAACAATGAGCAGTTCTTC; CDR3aa: CASSQDPIVGDNNEQFF; d_gene: .; j_gene: TRBJ2-1; v_gene: TRBV3-1/TRBV3-2; abundance: few
CDR3nt: TGTGCCAGTAGCAAAGGGGCAGGGGGTCGAAACTATGGCTACACCTTC; CDR3aa: CASSKGAGGRNYGYTF; d_gene: TRBD1; j_gene: TRBJ1-2; v_gene: TRBV19; abundance: .
CDR3nt: TGTGCCAGTAGTATAGTCAGGGGCGGTGGCAATGAGCAGTTCTTC; CDR3aa: CASSIVRGGGNEQFF; d_gene: .; j_gene: TRBJ2-1; v_gene: TRBV19; abundance: .
CDR3nt: TGTGCCAGCAGCTCCTGGGAGGGCACAGATACGCAGTATTTT; CDR3aa: CASSSWEGTDTQYF; d_gene: .; j_gene: TRBJ2-3; v_gene: TRBV14; abundance: .
CDR3nt: TGTGCCAGCAGCTCTACTCAGGGGGAATATGGCTACACCTTC; CDR3aa: CASSSTQGEYGYTF; d_gene: TRBD1; j_gene: TRBJ1-2; v_gene: TRBV7-6; abundance: .
CDR3nt: TGCGCCAGCAGCCAAGAGTTTTTAACGGAGTCCTACAATGAGCAGTTCTTC; CDR3aa: CASSQEFLTESYNEQFF; d_gene: .; j_gene: TRBJ2-1; v_gene: TRBV4-1; abundance: few
CDR3nt: TGTGCCTGTCCTCGGACAGCTCCTCTTAACTATGGCTACACCTTC; CDR3aa: CACPRTAPLNYGYTF; d_gene: .; j_gene: TRBJ1-2; v_gene: TRBV30; abundance: few
CDR3nt: TGTGCCAGCTCACCGAGGACAGGGGCGAACACCGGGGAGCTGTTTTTT; CDR3aa: CASSPRTGANTGELFF; d_gene: TRBD1; j_gene: TRBJ2-2; v_gene: TRBV18; abundance: .
CDR3nt: TGTGCCAGTAGTATCGGGACAGGGGGCCGCGAGCAGTACTTC; CDR3aa: CASSIGTGGREQYF; d_gene: TRBD1; j_gene: TRBJ2-7; v_gene: TRBV19; abundance: few
CDR3nt: TGTGCCAGCAGGACAGGGGGCGCAACTAATGAAAAACTGTTTTTT; CDR3aa: CASRTGGATNEKLFF; d_gene: TRBD1; j_gene: TRBJ1-4; v_gene: TRBV28; abundance: .
CDR3nt: TGTGCCAGCTCACCGGGACAGGGGACCGGGGAGCTGTTTTTT; CDR3aa: CASSPGQGTGELFF; d_gene: TRBD1; j_gene: TRBJ2-2; v_gene: TRBV18; abundance: .
CDR3nt: TGCAGCGTTTTAGGGCGGGACCACGAGCAGTACTTC; CDR3aa: CSVLGRDHEQYF; d_gene: .; j_gene: TRBJ2-7; v_gene: TRBV29-1; abundance: few
CDR3nt: TGTGCCAGCAGCTTAGTGCTAGCGGGAGCGACGAACACCGGGGAGCTGTTTTTT; CDR3aa: CASSLVLAGATNTGELFF; d_gene: TRBD2; j_gene: TRBJ2-2; v_gene: TRBV7-2; abundance: .
CDR3nt: TGTGCCAGCAGCTTGAGGGGGTTGGGACTAGCCTCCTACAATGAGCAGTTCTTC; CDR3aa: CASSLRGLGLASYNEQFF; d_gene: TRBD2; j_gene: TRBJ2-1; v_gene: TRBV7-9; abundance: .
CDR3nt: TGCGCCAGCAGCGGTGGGAGTTCAACTAATGAAAAACTGTTTTTT; CDR3aa: CASSGGSSTNEKLFF; d_gene: .; j_gene: TRBJ1-4; v_gene: TRBV5-1; abundance: once
CDR3nt: TGTGCCAGTAAAAAAACAGGGGAAGGAAACACCATATATTTT; CDR3aa: CASKKTGEGNTIYF; d_gene: TRBD1; j_gene: TRBJ1-3; v_gene: TRBV19; abundance: .
CDR3nt: TGTGCCAGCAGCTTAGGGGTACACGGGTACAATGAGCAGTTCTTC; CDR3aa: CASSLGVHGYNEQFF; d_gene: .; j_gene: TRBJ2-1; v_gene: TRBV11-3; abundance: .
CDR3nt: TGCGCCAGCAGCTTGGTGGCTAGCGGCTCCCCTGGGGACATTCAGTACTTC; CDR3aa: CASSLVASGSPGDIQYF; d_gene: TRBD2; j_gene: TRBJ2-4; v_gene: TRBV5-1; abundance: .
CDR3nt: TGTGCCAGCAGCCAAGATCGCGGGCGGGCTTTCTTT; CDR3aa: CASSQDRGRAFF; d_gene: .; j_gene: TRBJ1-1; v_gene: TRBV14; abundance: .
CDR3nt: TGTGCCAGCAGAGCAAGTTCCGAGCAGTACTTC; CDR3aa: CASRASSEQYF; d_gene: .; j_gene: TRBJ2-7; v_gene: TRBV2; abundance: .
CDR3nt: TGTGCCAGCAGCTTCGACAGGGCCTCACCCCTCCACTTT; CDR3aa: CASSFDRASPLHF; d_gene: TRBD1; j_gene: TRBJ1-6; v_gene: TRBV3-1/TRBV3-2; abundance: .
CDR3nt: TGTGCCAGCAGTCGACAGGGGGCAGACGAGCAGTACTTC; CDR3aa: CASSRQGADEQYF; d_gene: TRBD1; j_gene: TRBJ2-7; v_gene: TRBV6-5; abundance: .
CDR3nt: TGTGCCAGCAGTCCCGGGACAGTCTATGGCTACACCTTC; CDR3aa: CASSPGTVYGYTF; d_gene: TRBD1; j_gene: TRBJ1-2; v_gene: TRBV6-6; abundance: .
CDR3nt: TGTGCCAGTAGTATAGCGGGTGCGGCGGATACGCAGTATTTT; CDR3aa: CASSIAGAADTQYF; d_gene: .; j_gene: TRBJ2-3; v_gene: TRBV19; abundance: .
CDR3nt: TGTGCCAGCAGTTTGGGGGGAGGGGACACTGAAGCTTTCTTT; CDR3aa: CASSLGGGDTEAFF; d_gene: .; j_gene: TRBJ1-1; v_gene: TRBV28; abundance: .
CDR3nt: TGTGCCAGCAGCCAGCGGGGGACTAATGAAAAACTGTTTTTT; CDR3aa: CASSQRGTNEKLFF; d_gene: .; j_gene: TRBJ1-4; v_gene: TRBV5-5; abundance: .
CDR3nt: TGTGCCAGCAGCGTACTCCTAGCGGGAAACTACGAGCAGTACTTC; CDR3aa: CASSVLLAGNYEQYF; d_gene: TRBD2; j_gene: TRBJ2-7; v_gene: TRBV9; abundance: .
CDR3nt: TGTGCCAGTAGTATTTTTAGCGGGAGATCCCAAGAGACCCAGTACTTC; CDR3aa: CASSIFSGRSQETQYF; d_gene: TRBD2; j_gene: TRBJ2-5; v_gene: TRBV19; abundance: .
CDR3nt: TGTGCCAGCTTTGGGGAGCGGGAGGGCCGGAATGAGCAGTTCTTC; CDR3aa: CASFGEREGRNEQFF; d_gene: TRBD2; j_gene: TRBJ2-1; v_gene: TRBV6-5; abundance: .
CDR3nt: TGTGCCAGCAGTCCCCAGGGGGTGAACTTAGGCACCGGGGAGCTGTTTTTT; CDR3aa: CASSPQGVNLGTGELFF; d_gene: TRBD1; j_gene: TRBJ2-2; v_gene: TRBV28; abundance: .
CDR3nt: TGTGCCAGCAGTAAAGGGGGCGCTTCTGCCTACGAGCAGTACTTC; CDR3aa: CASSKGGASAYEQYF; d_gene: TRBD1; j_gene: TRBJ2-7; v_gene: TRBV7-8; abundance: .
CDR3nt: TGTGCCAGCAGCTTTGCAGGGTTCGCTAATTCACCCCTCCACTTT; CDR3aa: CASSFAGFANSPLHF; d_gene: .; j_gene: TRBJ1-6; v_gene: TRBV11-3; abundance: .
CDR3nt: TGTGCCAGCAGCTCGGTACGGGATGAAAAACTGTTTTTT; CDR3aa: CASSSVRDEKLFF; d_gene: .; j_gene: TRBJ1-4; v_gene: TRBV7-2; abundance: few
CDR3nt: TGTGCCAGCAGCGCCACCACTATCAGCACAGATACGCAGTATTTT; CDR3aa: CASSATTISTDTQYF; d_gene: .; j_gene: TRBJ2-3; v_gene: TRBV9; abundance: .
CDR3nt: TGTGCCAGCAGCCAGATTAGCGGGAGGGCGACCCAGTACTTC; CDR3aa: CASSQISGRATQYF; d_gene: TRBD2; j_gene: TRBJ2-5; v_gene: TRBV3-1/TRBV3-2; abundance: .
CDR3nt: TGTGCCAGCAGCTTGGCCCCGGGAGGGCCCAAAAACATTCAGTACTTC; CDR3aa: CASSLAPGGPKNIQYF; d_gene: TRBD2; j_gene: TRBJ2-4; v_gene: TRBV5-4; abundance: .
CDR3nt: TGTGCCAGCAGTTCCACAGGGGGCACGGCTAATGAAAAACTGTTTTTT; CDR3aa: CASSSTGGTANEKLFF; d_gene: TRBD1; j_gene: TRBJ1-4; v_gene: TRBV6-6; abundance: .
CDR3nt: TGTGCCAGTAGTCCTGACAGGTACAATGAGCAGTTCTTC; CDR3aa: CASSPDRYNEQFF; d_gene: .; j_gene: TRBJ2-1; v_gene: TRBV19; abundance: once
CDR3nt: TGTGCCAGCAGCGTAAGCCCCGGGAGCTACGAGCAGTACTTC; CDR3aa: CASSVSPGSYEQYF; d_gene: .; j_gene: TRBJ2-7; v_gene: TRBV9; abundance: .